This passage covers 3 T cell receptor beta chains from one sample sequenced in a study of T cell repertoires in cytomegalovirus infection. Using its own MiXCR run on the reads, TCRdb lists one record per CDR3 protein. The sample yields approximately 730,000 distinct CDR3 sequences, about 30% seen once. No antigens are known for them. The source was cultured PBMCs, collected from culture after CMV antigen stimulation. The source is a human donor in good health (CMV status not recorded). Some clones in this sample may be carry-over from other donors' samples.

This clonotype was observed a few times. J is TRBJ1-2 and V is TRBV7-9; 7 nucleotides line up with TRBD1. Germline CDR1 and CDR2: SEHNR and FQNEAQ (reference sequence). This CDR3 has 13 residues. V lost 5 bases, J lost 6 bases, and 6 bases stayed unmatched. This CDR3 is CASSPPTGNGYTF. The CDR3 region has the DNA TGTGCCAGCAGCCCCCCGACAGGGAATGGCTACACCTTC.

The CDR3 region has the DNA TGTGCCAGCAGCCAAGATCGGGACAGGGGGGATACGCAGTATTTT. Translation: CASSQDRDRGDTQYF. The chain links TRBV4-2 to TRBJ2-3; 11 nucleotides match TRBD1. The J segment lost 6 bases and the V segment lost 0 bases, leaving 2 bases of the junction unmatched. This CDR3 is 15 amino acids long. Germline V gene sequence: CDR1 LGHNA, CDR2 YNFKEQ.

This chain links TRBV7-9 with TRBJ2-3; 8 bases fit TRBD1. V was pared by 0 bases and J by 4 bases, with 12 bases of the junction left unmatched. The CDR3 runs to 18 residues. Germline CDR1 and CDR2: SEHNR and FQNEAQ (reference sequence). The CDR3 DNA reads as TGTGCCAGCAGCTTAGCGCTTGGAACAGGGGGGTTGGCAGATACGCAGTATTTT. Amino acids: CASSLALGTGGLADTQYF.